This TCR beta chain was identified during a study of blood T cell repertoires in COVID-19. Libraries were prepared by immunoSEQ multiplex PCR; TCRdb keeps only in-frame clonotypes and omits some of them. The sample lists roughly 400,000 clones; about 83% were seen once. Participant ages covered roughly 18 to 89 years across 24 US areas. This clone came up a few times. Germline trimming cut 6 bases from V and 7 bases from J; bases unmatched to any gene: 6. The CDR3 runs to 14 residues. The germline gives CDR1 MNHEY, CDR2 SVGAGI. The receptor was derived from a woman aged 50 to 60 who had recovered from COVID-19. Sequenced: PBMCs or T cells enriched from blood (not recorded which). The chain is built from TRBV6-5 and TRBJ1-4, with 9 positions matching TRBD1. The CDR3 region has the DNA TGTGCCAGCAGCCCGGGACAGGGAAGTGAAAAACTGTTTTTT. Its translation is CASSPGQGSEKLFF.